This T cell receptor beta chain was recovered during a study of early T cells in non-severe SARS-CoV-2 infection. Study details: Sequencing was performed on bulk RNA from unsorted whole blood, leaving chains unpaired.

Notes on the study in general: Private and CD4 specificities were missed by VDJdb matching, which favored anti-spike CD8 responses.

This clonotype has only a few counts. Its antigen remains unknown. Germline-derived CDR1 and CDR2 are SNHLY and FYNNEI. Unmatched junction bases numbered 13, after V lost 6 bases and J lost 6 bases. This CDR3 is 17 amino acids long. Unique molecular identifiers were affixed to single, distinct cDNA molecules. TCRdb ran MiXCR on the 5' RACE reads and lists one entry per CDR3 protein. Found here are tens of thousands of distinct CDR3 sequences, approximately 12% of them singletons; the top ten hold 4% to 5%. The V and J genes are TRBV2 and TRBJ2-7; 14 bases line up with TRBD2. Input material: whole blood. The sequence derives from an adult who was a healthcare worker with PCR-confirmed SARS-CoV-2 infection or an uninfected control (not recorded which). Here the CDR3 DNA reads TGTGCCAGCAGGGACGGACTAGCGGGGGGCCGGCGGTTCGAGCAGTACTTC. Residues: CASRDGLAGGRRFEQYF. Full variable domain (rest looked up from reference TRBV2 and TRBJ2-7): EPEVTQTPSHQVTQMGQEVILRCVPISNHLYFYWYRQILGQKVEFLVSFYNNEISEKSEIFDDQFSVERPDGSNFTLKIRSTKLEDSAMYFCASRDGLAGGRRFEQYFGPGTRLTVT.